The 13 T cell receptor beta chains below were found in one sample sequenced in a study of OX40 agonist ivuxolimab in advanced cancers. TCRdb keeps only in-frame clones here, not all; method: immunoSEQ multiplex PCR. There are tens of thousands of clones in the sample; 65% to 90% occur only once, and less than 2% lies in the top ten. The input for sequencing was CD4+ or CD8+ T cells sorted from blood, taken in a trial of the OX40 agonist ivuxolimab. The receptors come from an adult with an advanced solid tumor such as melanoma, head and neck, liver or kidney cancer.

The V gene is TRBV7-2, the J gene TRBJ2-3; D is uncertain. This CDR3 is 16 amino acids long. Germline CDR1 and CDR2: SGHTA and FQGNSA. The ends were cut back, 1 base at V and 0 bases at J, with 11 bases in the middle. CDR3: CASSLVLAVSTDTQYF. The CDR3 DNA is TGTGCCAGCAGCTTAGTTTTGGCGGTTAGCACAGATACGCAGTATTTT. The complete variable domain, with remaining parts taken from reference TRBV7-2 and TRBJ2-3, reads GAGVSQSPSNKVTEKGKDVELRCDPISGHTALYWYRQSLGQGLEFLIYFQGNSAPDKSGLPSDRFSAERTGGSVSTLTIQRTQQEDSAVYLCASSLVLAVSTDTQYFGPGTRLTVL.

The chain uses TRBV27 and TRBJ1-6, with D unclear. Germline V lookup: CDR1 MNHEY, CDR2 SMNVEV (reference sequence). The CDR3 is 14 amino acids. V lost 5 bases, J lost 0 bases, and 5 bases lay in between. The CDR3: CASSRSSYNSPLHF. CDR3 sequence (DNA): TGTGCCAGCAGTAGGAGCTCCTATAATTCACCCCTCCACTTT.

This clone has only a few counts. This chain links TRBV2 with TRBJ1-6; unclear D gene. Trimming removed 7 bases from V and 8 bases from J, with 12 bases in between. The CDR3 contains 13 residues. The germline gives CDR1 SNHLY, CDR2 FYNNEI. CDR3 loop: CASKRRDDSPLHF. As DNA, the CDR3 is TGTGCCAGCAAGAGAAGGGATGATTCACCCCTCCACTTT.

In this sample, this clone turned up a few times. V usage is TRBV5-5 and J usage is TRBJ2-6; D is unclear. This CDR3 has 17 amino acids. CDR1 SGHKS and CDR2 YYEKEE come from the germline V gene (reference sequence). V lost 4 bases, J lost 0 bases, and 14 bases lay in between. CDR3 region: CASSAHPGFSGANVLTF. The CDR3, as DNA: TGTGCCAGCAGCGCACATCCCGGGTTCTCTGGGGCCAACGTCCTGACTTTC.

The V and J genes are TRBV2 and TRBJ2-7, with 7 bases aligning to TRBD1. The length of the CDR3 is 13 residues. Germline assignment: CDR1 SNHLY and CDR2 FYNNEI. The V segment lost 8 bases and the J segment 3 bases; nucleotides outside the gene matches: 7. CDR3 nucleotide sequence: TGTGCCAGCTTGGCACAGGGGATCTACGAGCAGTACTTC. Its protein is CASLAQGIYEQYF.

The chain joins TRBV19 to TRBJ1-5; perhaps TRBD1 as D (5 bases). The germline V and J ends were trimmed by 3 bases and 5 bases, with 20 bases remaining between them. The CDR3 consists of 17 residues. Germline CDR1 and CDR2: LNHDA and SQIVND (reference sequence). The CDR3 here is CASSILLGGVGDQPQHF. In DNA, the CDR3 is TGTGCCAGTAGTATCTTATTGGGAGGGGTGGGCGATCAGCCCCAGCATTTT.

About this clone itself: A read error may be the cause here, since a much bigger clone is one base away. Other DNA sequences in the sample encode the same CDR3. The rearrangement uses TRBV5-6 and TRBJ1-5, with 7 bases that match TRBD1. CDR1 is SGHDT, CDR2 YYEEEE, per germline. After removal of 1 base from V and 1 base from J, the junction contained 5 bases not matched to a gene. The CDR3 covers 16 residues. The DNA of the CDR3 is TGTGCCAGCAGCTTGAGGGGGCGGTGGAGCAATCAGCCCCAGCATTTT. Protein product: CASSLRGRWSNQPQHF.

This chain uses TRBV7-8 with TRBJ2-5; 14 nucleotides match TRBD2. This CDR3 is 17 amino acids long. CDR1 is SGHVS and CDR2 is FQNEAQ in the germline V gene. Trimming removed 3 bases from V and 2 bases from J; junction bases left unmatched: 5. This CDR3 is CASSFGLAGGLQETQYF. CDR3 DNA: TGTGCCAGCAGCTTCGGACTAGCGGGGGGATTACAAGAGACCCAGTACTTC.

V usage is TRBV5-1 and J usage is TRBJ2-5, with D possibly TRBD2 on 6 matching bases. The J call may be mistaken, given a closer DNA end match to TRBJ2-7. Germline values: CDR1 SGHRS, CDR2 YFSETQ. This CDR3 is 14 amino acids long. Here the CDR3 reads CASSLWGESREQYF. CDR3 coding DNA: TGCGCCAGCAGCTTGTGGGGGGAGAGTCGCGAGCAGTACTTC.

A remark on this clone: An end of the junction differs from the germline gene, which may be a read error. Other nucleotide sequences in the sample specify the same CDR3. The chain couples TRBV6-5 to TRBJ1-2; a possible D gene is TRBD1 (5 bases). This CDR3 region has 15 residues. Germline assignment: CDR1 MNHEY and CDR2 SVGAGI. The CDR3 is CASSYQRGFDYGYTF. In DNA, the CDR3 is TGTGCCAGCAGTTACCAAAGGGGCTTTGACTATGGCTACACCTTT.

The chain is built from TRBV6-1 and TRBJ2-7, with a possible D match to TRBD2 (7 bases). Germline CDR1 reads MNHNS; CDR2 reads SASEGT. The CDR3 runs 15 residues. V shed 6 bases and J shed 0 bases, with 15 bases lying between them. The CDR3 spells CASSGRTVLSYEQYF. CDR3 DNA: TGTGCCAGCAGCGGGAGGACAGTTCTCTCCTACGAGCAGTACTTC.

The V call is TRBV19, the J call TRBJ2-3; maybe TRBD2 (6 bases). Trimming cost V 4 bases and J 3 bases, with 14 bases left between them. CDR3 length: 15 residues. The V gene's germline CDR1 is LNHDA and CDR2 SQIVND (reference sequence). The CDR3 sequence: CASSTRGAPTDTQYF. The CDR3 bases are TGTGCCAGTAGTACCCGCGGGGCGCCGACAGATACGCAGTATTTT.

The V and J genes are TRBV5-1 and TRBJ2-1; 10 bases are shared with TRBD2. CDR1 is SGHRS and CDR2 is YFSETQ in the germline V gene. Trimming cost V 1 base and J 1 base; bases outside gene matches: 5. The CDR3 runs 17 residues. For the CDR3, the DNA is TGCGCCAGCAGCTTGACGGTACTAGCGGGGTCCTACAATGAGCAGTTCTTC. It is translated as CASSLTVLAGSYNEQFF. Variable domain in full (rest from reference TRBV5-1 and TRBJ2-1): KAGVTQTPRYLIKTRGQQVTLSCSPISGHRSVSWYQQTPGQGLQFLFEYFSETQRNKGNFPGRFSGRQFSNSRSEMNVSTLELGDSALYLCASSLTVLAGSYNEQFFGPGTRLTVL.